Below are 4 T cell receptor beta chains sequenced from a single sample in a study of vaccination and CD4 T cells after COVID-19. These receptors' targets are unknown. Sequencing of cultured CD4+ T cell DNA used the Oncomine TCR Beta short-read assay. TCRdb analysed the PCR reads with MiXCR anew, one entry per CDR3 protein. This sample has almost 7,500 distinct CDR3 sequences, with less than 85% found just once. Treatment indicated: approximately 9-day PBMC culture with coronavirus spike peptide pools or control peptides (ViraFEST assay). The specimen was CD4+ T cells from blood, cultured in vitro. The receptors come from a human donor who had recovered from COVID-19.

By share, this clonotype counts as medium-sized (0.01 to 0.1%). This chain joins TRBV19 and TRBJ1-1; 8 bases map to TRBD1. There are 15 residues in the CDR3. The germline V gene has CDR1 LNHDA and CDR2 SQIVND (reference sequence). V dropped 6 bases and J dropped 4; count of bases not matched to a gene: 10. This CDR3 reads CASRNRQGSGTEAFF. CDR3 DNA: TGTGCCAGTAGGAACCGACAGGGGAGCGGCACTGAAGCTTTCTTT.

The rearrangement joins TRBV29-1 to TRBJ2-2, with 9 nucleotides matching TRBD2. The CDR3 runs to 14 residues. CDR1 SQVTM and CDR2 ANQGSEA come from the germline V gene. V was pared by 5 bases and J by 6 bases, with 7 bases of the junction left unmatched. The chain's CDR3 is CSVSGPSGAGELFF. The CDR3 DNA sequence: TGCAGCGTTTCAGGTCCTAGCGGGGCCGGGGAGCTGTTTTTT.

This clonotype ranks as medium-sized. The rearrangement joins TRBV7-9 to TRBJ2-5, with D tentatively TRBD2 (6 bases). The CDR3 loop spans 16 amino acids. CDR1 and CDR2 (germline): SEHNR, FQNEAQ (reference sequence). V shed 6 bases and J shed 1 base, with 18 bases lying between them. The CDR3 region has the DNA TGTGCCAGCAGTCCCGGTCGGGGGATAACCCAAGAGACCCAGTACTTC. Protein: CASSPGRGITQETQYF.

The chain has TRBV20-1 and TRBJ2-7; D remains unclear. Trimming pared 0 bases from V and 3 bases from J, leaving 18 bases between. CDR3 length equals 16 residues. The germline V gene has CDR1 DFQATT and CDR2 SNEGSKA (reference sequence). CDR3 DNA: TGCAGTGCTAGAGATCCCCCTGGATCAGTTTTCTACGAGCAGTACTTC. This translates into CSARDPPGSVFYEQYF.